Below, 17 T cell receptor beta chains from the same sample are listed, as sequenced in a study of blood T cell repertoires in COVID-19 (dated by TCRdb to about 2020). The library was made by the immunoSEQ multiplex PCR assay. TCRdb stores this immuneACCESS table with in-frame sequences only. Part of the clones is absent; in the studies checked, under half of the shortfall reflects unresolved V genes, and no reason is known for the rest. The sample records more than 85,000 clones, 84% of which are singletons. The ten most abundant clones make up 25% of the sample. Sequences were obtained from peripheral blood. The source of these receptors is a man in his 60s with acute or convalescent COVID-19.

The genes are TRBV7-9 and TRBJ2-7; tentative D call: TRBD1 (6 bases). Trimming shortened V by 0 bases and J by 7 bases, and 10 bases separated the two germline ends. Germline-derived CDR1 and CDR2 are SEHNR and FQNEAQ (reference sequence). CDR3 length: 13 residues. The CDR3 nucleotides read TGTGCCAGCAGCTTAGCGGGGGCCCAAGAGCAGTACGTC. Translation gives CASSLAGAQEQYV.

DNA of the CDR3: TGTGCCAGCAGCCTAGAGGCCAGGGTCTCTGAAGCTTTCTTT. Translating gives CASSLEARVSEAFF. The chain recombines TRBV7-9 with TRBJ1-1, with D maybe TRBD1 (5 bases). This CDR3 has 14 amino acids. Deletions cut 5 bases from V and 6 bases from J, with 16 bases between. Per germline, CDR1 SEHNR and CDR2 FQNEAQ (reference sequence).

The chain employs TRBV5-5 and TRBJ1-6, with 7 bases identical to TRBD1. Unmatched junction bases numbered 1, after V lost 4 bases and J lost 3 bases. Germline values: CDR1 SGHKS, CDR2 YYEKEE (reference sequence). CDR3 size: 14 residues. The CDR3 sequence: CASSPGGYNSPLHF. DNA of the CDR3: TGTGCCAGCAGCCCAGGGGGCTATAATTCACCCCTCCACTTT.

The chain combines TRBV3-1 (or the pseudogene TRBV3-2) with TRBJ2-3; 12 nucleotides line up with TRBD2. The CDR3 is 17 amino acids. Germline trimming cut 5 bases from V and 4 bases from J; bases unmatched to any gene: 10. CDR1 is LGHDT, CDR2 YNNKEL, per germline (reference sequence). The CDR3 spells CASSSNLLAGGADTQYF. As DNA, the CDR3 is TGTGCCAGCAGCTCAAATCTACTAGCGGGGGGTGCAGATACGCAGTATTTT.

This clone appeared once. The chain has TRBV11-1 and TRBJ2-3; D perhaps matches TRBD1 (6 bases). V was shortened by 4 bases and J by 6 bases, with 17 bases between the two germline ends. There are 15 residues in the CDR3. Per the germline V gene, CDR1 is SGHAT and CDR2 is FQDESV (reference sequence). The CDR3 reads CASSSQGWSADTQYF. DNA for the CDR3: TGTGCCAGCAGCTCACAGGGCTGGTCGGCGGATACGCAGTATTTT.

The chain couples TRBV11-2 to TRBJ2-5, with TRBD2 identical over 11 bases. The CDR3 runs 16 residues. Germline CDR1 SGHAT, CDR2 FQNNGV. Unmatched junction bases numbered 8, after V lost 5 bases and J lost 3 bases. The CDR3 DNA reads as TGTGCCAGCAGCAGAAGACTAGCGGGGCCCAAAGAGACCCAGTACTTC. Translating it yields CASSRRLAGPKETQYF.

This chain uses TRBV6-1 with TRBJ2-3; 7 bases align to TRBD2. V was clipped by 2 bases and J by 1 base; unmatched bases: 3. The CDR3 extends over 15 amino acids. The germline gives CDR1 MNHNS, CDR2 SASEGT. The CDR3 reads CASSEIRGGTDTQYF. The CDR3 coding sequence is TGTGCCAGCAGTGAAATACGGGGGGGCACAGATACGCAGTATTTT.

This chain links TRBV19 with TRBJ1-6; TRBD1 matches at 8 bases. The V gene end was trimmed by 4 bases and the J gene end by 10 bases; junction bases not matched to a gene: 21. Germline V lookup: CDR1 LNHDA, CDR2 SQIVND (reference sequence). The CDR3 is 19 residues long. CDR3 bases: TGTGCCAGTAGTAAGGGTTTGGGTGCGACAGGGGATTGTCGCTCACCCCTCCACTTT. Protein sequence: CASSKGLGATGDCRSPLHF.

The chain links TRBV11-2 to TRBJ2-5; perhaps TRBD1 as D (5 bases). Germline CDR1 is SGHAT and CDR2 is FQNNGV. The length of the CDR3 is 13 residues. V was clipped by 4 bases and J by 2 bases, with 8 bases between them. The CDR3 coding sequence is TGTGCCAGCAGCTCGGCAGGGCAAGAGACCCAGTACTTC. Translating it yields CASSSAGQETQYF.

Only one count was recorded for this clone. The chain employs TRBV6-5 and TRBJ2-7, with 9 bases that match TRBD2. The germline V gene encodes CDR1 MNHEY and CDR2 SVGAGI. The CDR3 runs 15 residues. The J segment lost 1 base and the V segment lost 9 bases, leaving 10 bases of the junction unmatched. The CDR3 spells CASKTERGDSYEQYF. The CDR3 DNA reads TGTGCCAGTAAGACGGAGCGGGGGGATTCCTACGAGCAGTACTTC.

The chain is built from TRBV10-3 and TRBJ1-3, with D possibly matching TRBD1 (6 bases). Germline CDR1 and CDR2: ENHRY and SYGVKD. V dropped 7 bases and J dropped 0 bases, with 10 bases sitting between them. The CDR3 extends over 14 amino acids. The CDR3: CAITRGGSGNTIYF. The CDR3 DNA is TGTGCCATCACTAGGGGGGGCTCTGGAAACACCATATATTTT.

The rearrangement uses TRBV5-1 and TRBJ1-3, with D perhaps matching TRBD1 (5 bases). V shed 0 bases and J shed 3 bases, with 13 bases lying between them. This CDR3 is 16 amino acids long. Germline CDR1 is SGHRS and CDR2 is YFSETQ. The CDR3 sequence is CASSLVGPKLGNTIYF. DNA for the CDR3: TGCGCCAGCAGCTTGGTGGGGCCGAAACTTGGAAACACCATATATTTT.

This chain connects TRBV6-2 or TRBV6-3 to TRBJ1-3, with D unresolved. The CDR3 loop spans 14 amino acids. Germline CDR1 reads MNHEY; CDR2 reads SVGEGT. Trimming removed 2 bases at V and 3 bases at J, with 8 bases between. CDR3 in amino acids: CASSYGSDGNTIYF. As DNA, the CDR3 is TGTGCCAGCAGTTACGGCAGCGATGGAAACACCATATATTTT.

The rearrangement joins TRBV19 to TRBJ2-7; 8 nucleotides align to TRBD1. Germline loops: CDR1 LNHDA, CDR2 SQIVND (reference sequence). The CDR3 is made up of 13 amino acids. Trimming at V came to 8 bases and at J to 3 bases, leaving 6 bases not matched to a gene. CDR3 region: CASSRGQRYEQYF. The CDR3 nucleotides read TGTGCCAGTTCCAGGGGGCAACGCTACGAGCAGTACTTC.

The chain employs TRBV27 and TRBJ1-4; TRBD1 matches at 10 bases. This CDR3 has 20 amino acids. J lost 8 bases, V lost 0 bases, and 18 bases had no gene match. CDR1 is MNHEY, CDR2 SMNVEV, per germline (reference sequence). The CDR3, as DNA: TGTGCCAGCAGTTTATCGGGATTTAGGGGGACAGGGGCCCTTGAGGAAAAACTGTTTTTT. Protein product: CASSLSGFRGTGALEEKLFF.

The chain links TRBV5-1 to TRBJ2-3, with 10 bases fitting TRBD1. Trimming cost V 4 bases and J 4 bases; bases outside gene matches: 9. CDR3 length equals 16 residues. Germline values: CDR1 SGHRS, CDR2 YFSETQ. For the CDR3, the DNA is TGCGCCAGCAGCAAGAGACAGGGGGCAGTTTCAGATACGCAGTATTTT. This translates into CASSKRQGAVSDTQYF.

J is TRBJ2-3 and V is TRBV19; 12 positions match TRBD2. Germline CDR1 LNHDA, CDR2 SQIVND (reference sequence). This CDR3 has 17 residues. Losses at the gene ends were 7 bases for V and 8 bases for J; bases not matched to a gene: 16. The CDR3 DNA is TGTGCCAGTATAGCCCGACCGACTAGCGGGGGCCTGGGTACGCAGTATTTT. This codes for CASIARPTSGGLGTQYF.